This is a list of T cell receptor beta chains from one sample in a study of CD8+CD57+ T cells in acquired aplastic anemia. TCRdb used MiXCR to reprocess the reads, holding one entry per CDR3 protein. The table lists 180,000 or so distinct CDR3 sequences, 48% of them singletons. Sequenced sample: sorted CD4+, CD8+, or CD8+CD57+ T cells (not recorded which) from PBMCs. Every receptor here comes from a human donor with aplastic anemia. CDR3s include the opening cysteine and the closing phenylalanine or tryptophan. D genes are given only for firm matches. Clone size is stated in some rows and not others, as once, few, many or a class when expanded.

clone_size: NA
v_call: TRBV19
d_call: TRBD2
j_call: TRBJ2-5
cdr3_nt: TGTGCCAGTAGTATCCTAGCGGGAGGACAAGAGACCCAGTACTTC
cdr3_aa: CASSILAGGQETQYF

clone_size: many
v_call: TRBV6-1
d_call: TRBD2
j_call: TRBJ2-1
cdr3_nt: TGTGCCAGCAGTGAAGTAGCGGGAGGCTGGGAGCAGTTCTTC
cdr3_aa: CASSEVAGGWEQFF

clone_size: many
v_call: TRBV7-9
d_call: NA
j_call: TRBJ1-2
cdr3_nt: TGTGCCAGCAGCTTAGGAAACACCGCAAACTATGGCTACACCTTC
cdr3_aa: CASSLGNTANYGYTF

clone_size: once
v_call: TRBV5-5
d_call: TRBD2
j_call: TRBJ2-3
cdr3_nt: TGTGCCAGCACCGGGACTAGCGGGGGGGCAGATACGCAGTATTTT
cdr3_aa: CASTGTSGGADTQYF

clone_size: NA
v_call: TRBV4-3
d_call: NA
j_call: TRBJ2-7
cdr3_nt: TGCGCCAGCAGCCAAGATCCAATAGCTAGCTCCTACGAGCAGTACTTC
cdr3_aa: CASSQDPIASSYEQYF

clone_size: many
v_call: TRBV5-1
d_call: NA
j_call: TRBJ2-7
cdr3_nt: TGCGCCAGCAGCCCGGGCCCGGGAAGTCACGAGCAGTACTTC
cdr3_aa: CASSPGPGSHEQYF

clone_size: many
v_call: TRBV19
d_call: NA
j_call: TRBJ2-1
cdr3_nt: TGTGCCAGTAGTATAGGTAGGATGTGGTCCTTC
cdr3_aa: CASSIGRMWSF

clone_size: NA
v_call: TRBV4-3
d_call: NA
j_call: TRBJ2-7
cdr3_nt: TGCGCCAGCAGCCAAGAAGGAGGGGGTACCTACGAGCAGTACTTC
cdr3_aa: CASSQEGGGTYEQYF

clone_size: NA
v_call: TRBV19
d_call: NA
j_call: TRBJ1-5
cdr3_nt: TGTGCCAGTAGTTCGGGGGTAGGTCAGCCCCAGCATTTT
cdr3_aa: CASSSGVGQPQHF

clone_size: NA
v_call: TRBV11-1
d_call: NA
j_call: TRBJ1-2
cdr3_nt: TGTGCCAGCAGCTTAGACCGGATGGGGGGGCGCGGTGGCTACACCTTC
cdr3_aa: CASSLDRMGGRGGYTF

clone_size: NA
v_call: TRBV7-9
d_call: TRBD1
j_call: TRBJ1-2
cdr3_nt: TGTGCCAGCAGCTCAGACGACAGGGTGGGGGGCTACACCTTC
cdr3_aa: CASSSDDRVGGYTF

clone_size: few
v_call: TRBV3-1
d_call: TRBD1
j_call: TRBJ1-5
cdr3_nt: TGTGCCAGCAGCCGAACTCCGGGACAGGGTATGGGCAATCAGCCCCAGCATTTT
cdr3_aa: CASSRTPGQGMGNQPQHF

clone_size: many
v_call: TRBV19
d_call: TRBD2
j_call: TRBJ2-7
cdr3_nt: TGTGCCAGTAGTCTTGGGACTAGCGGGAGGTCCTACGAGCAGTACTTC
cdr3_aa: CASSLGTSGRSYEQYF

clone_size: NA
v_call: TRBV27
d_call: NA
j_call: TRBJ1-2
cdr3_nt: TGTGCCAGCAGCGAGACTGGGGGACCTAACTATGGCTACACCTTC
cdr3_aa: CASSETGGPNYGYTF

clone_size: NA
v_call: TRBV19
d_call: TRBD1
j_call: TRBJ2-7
cdr3_nt: TGTGCCAGTAGCAGTCGCCTGGCAGGGGGCTACGAGCAGTACTTC
cdr3_aa: CASSSRLAGGYEQYF

clone_size: NA
v_call: TRBV2
d_call: NA
j_call: TRBJ2-7
cdr3_nt: TGTGCCAGCAGTGGGGTTCTGGGCTACGAGCAGTACTTC
cdr3_aa: CASSGVLGYEQYF